This TCR beta chain comes out of a study of T cell responses to AZD1222 COVID-19 vaccine. Study results and limitations: Distributed over spike, vaccine-associated CD4 TCRs predominated at 160-218 and 743-854. Donors were largely white British and mainly female; clonal diversity was possibly underestimated. Repertoire collection took place solely once the T cell response had peaked.

Concerning this clone itself: Antigen: not known.

TCRdb keeps only in-frame clones here, not all; method: immunoSEQ multiplex PCR. There are just under 150,000 clones in the sample; about 92% occur only once, and roughly 1.5% lies in the top ten. The length of the CDR3 is 13 residues. Germline V CDR1 and CDR2: SGHRS, YFSETQ. V lost 2 bases to trimming and J lost 9 bases, with 12 bases between them. The sequence derives from an adult who received the AZD1222 COVID-19 vaccine. The gene calls are TRBV5-1 and TRBJ2-1; unclear D gene. This sample comprised peripheral blood, obtained 28 days after the second AZD1222 dose. CDR3 sequence reads: CASSLNLVAEQFF. The CDR3 bases are TGCGCCAGCAGCTTAAATCTAGTGGCTGAGCAGTTCTTC. The complete variable domain, with remaining parts taken from reference TRBV5-1 and TRBJ2-1, reads KAGVTQTPRYLIKTRGQQVTLSCSPISGHRSVSWYQQTPGQGLQFLFEYFSETQRNKGNFPGRFSGRQFSNSRSEMNVSTLELGDSALYLCASSLNLVAEQFFGPGTRLTVL.